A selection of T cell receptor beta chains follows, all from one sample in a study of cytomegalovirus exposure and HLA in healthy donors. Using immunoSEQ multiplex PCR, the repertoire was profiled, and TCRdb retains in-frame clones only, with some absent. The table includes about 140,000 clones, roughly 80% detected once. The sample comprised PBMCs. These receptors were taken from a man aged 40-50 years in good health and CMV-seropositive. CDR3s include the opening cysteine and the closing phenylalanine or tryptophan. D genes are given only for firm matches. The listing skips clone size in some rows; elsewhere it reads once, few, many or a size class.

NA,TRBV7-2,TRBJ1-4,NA,CASSLVVLALGRNEKLFF,TGTGCCAGCAGCTTAGTCGTGTTGGCCCTAGGGAGGAATGAAAAACTGTTTTTT
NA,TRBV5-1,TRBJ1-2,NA,CASSEGYGYTF,TGCGCCAGCAGCGAGGGCTATGGCTACACCTTC
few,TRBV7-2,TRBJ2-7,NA,CASSTRWESYEQYF,TGTGCCAGCAGCACCCGTTGGGAGTCCTACGAGCAGTACTTC
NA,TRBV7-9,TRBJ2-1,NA,CASTSDNYNEQFF,TGTGCCAGCACTTCGGACAACTACAATGAGCAGTTCTTC
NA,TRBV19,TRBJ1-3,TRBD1,CASTLNGQGISGNTIYF,TGTGCCAGTACCCTAAACGGACAGGGGATCTCTGGAAACACCATATATTTT
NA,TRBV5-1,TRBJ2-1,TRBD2,CASRAGTSPYNEQFF,TGCGCCAGCAGAGCCGGGACTAGCCCCTACAATGAGCAGTTCTTC
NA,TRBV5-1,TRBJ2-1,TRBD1,CASSLEQGGNEQFF,TGCGCCAGCAGCTTGGAACAGGGGGGCAATGAGCAGTTCTTC
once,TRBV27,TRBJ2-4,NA,CASIGGHSNIQYF,TGTGCCAGCATCGGGGGTCACTCAAACATTCAGTACTTC
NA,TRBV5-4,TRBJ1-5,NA,CASSLGGGGGGNQPQHF,TGTGCCAGCAGCTTGGGGGGAGGGGGTGGGGGCAATCAGCCCCAGCATTTT
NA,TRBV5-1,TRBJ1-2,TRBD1,CASSSGQAGYGYTF,TGCGCCAGCAGCTCCGGACAGGCGGGGTATGGCTACACCTTC
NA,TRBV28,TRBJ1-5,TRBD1,CASSIGQGRQPQHF,TGTGCCAGCAGTATAGGACAGGGACGACAGCCCCAGCATTTT
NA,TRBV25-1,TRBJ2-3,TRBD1,CASKDRGTDTQYF,TGTGCCAGCAAGGACAGGGGCACAGATACGCAGTATTTT
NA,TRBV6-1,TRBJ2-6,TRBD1,CASSESTGSGANVLTF,TGTGCCAGCAGTGAATCGACAGGGTCTGGGGCCAACGTCCTGACTTTC
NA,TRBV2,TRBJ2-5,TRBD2,CASRRLAGIQETQYF,TGTGCCAGCAGACGACTAGCGGGGATCCAAGAGACCCAGTACTTC
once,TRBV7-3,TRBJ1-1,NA,CASSLQGLNTEAFF,TGTGCCAGCAGCTTACAGGGGCTTAACACTGAAGCTTTCTTT
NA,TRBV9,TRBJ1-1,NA,CASSVDPSPQAWVTEAFF,TGTGCCAGCAGCGTAGACCCCTCTCCACAGGCCTGGGTCACTGAAGCTTTCTTT
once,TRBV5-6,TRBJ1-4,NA,CASSFQGWSEKLFF,TGTGCCAGCAGCTTTCAGGGGTGGAGTGAAAAACTGTTTTTT
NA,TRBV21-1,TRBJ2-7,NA,CASSNKHYEQYF,TGTGCCAGCAGCAACAAACATTACGAGCAGTACTTC
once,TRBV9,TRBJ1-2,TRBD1,CASSVTDRRPRNYGYTF,TGTGCCAGCAGCGTCACGGACAGGCGCCCGAGGAACTATGGCTACACCTTC
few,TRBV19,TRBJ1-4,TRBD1,CASSSPGGDNEKLFF,TGTGCCAGTAGCAGCCCAGGGGGAGACAATGAAAAACTGTTTTTT
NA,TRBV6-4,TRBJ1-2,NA,CASSDPVYGYTF,TGTGCCAGCAGTGATCCAGTCTATGGCTACACCTTC
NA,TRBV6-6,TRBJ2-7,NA,CASRILRDTGSYEQYF,TGTGCCAGCAGGATACTCCGGGACACGGGCTCCTACGAGCAGTACTTC
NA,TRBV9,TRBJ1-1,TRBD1,CASSVGGWDSKAFF,TGTGCCAGCAGCGTAGGGGGGTGGGACAGCAAAGCTTTCTTT
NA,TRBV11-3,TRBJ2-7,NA,CASSLDVGLPTGEQYF,TGTGCCAGCAGCTTAGATGTAGGACTCCCTACGGGCGAGCAGTACTTC
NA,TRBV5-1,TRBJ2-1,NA,CASRFTGGYGEEQFF,TGCGCCAGCAGATTTACCGGTGGCTACGGGGAAGAGCAGTTCTTC
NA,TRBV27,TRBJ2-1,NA,CASSLAQEYNEQFF,TGTGCCAGCAGTTTAGCACAGGAATACAATGAGCAGTTCTTC
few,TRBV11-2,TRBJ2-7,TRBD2,CASSTLAGSYEQYF,TGTGCCAGCAGCACCCTAGCGGGCTCCTACGAGCAGTACTTC
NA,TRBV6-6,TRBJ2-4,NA,CASSYLQTLAKNIQYF,TGTGCCAGCAGTTACCTACAGACCCTAGCCAAAAACATTCAGTACTTC
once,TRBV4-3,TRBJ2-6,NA,CASSLQYSGANVLTF,TGCGCCAGCAGCCTTCAGTACTCTGGGGCCAACGTCCTGACTTTC
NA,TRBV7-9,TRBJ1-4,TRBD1,CASSLRVGQNEKLFF,TGTGCCAGCAGCTTACGAGTGGGACAGAATGAAAAACTGTTTTTT
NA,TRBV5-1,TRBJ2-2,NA,CASSFGQGLPGGELFF,TGCGCCAGCAGCTTCGGGCAGGGGTTGCCCGGCGGGGAGCTGTTTTTT
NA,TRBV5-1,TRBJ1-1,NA,CASSLPGGITTEAFF,TGCGCCAGCAGCTTGCCCGGAGGGATAACCACTGAAGCTTTCTTT
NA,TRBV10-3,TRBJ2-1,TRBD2,CAISPGDYYNEQFF,TGTGCCATCAGCCCGGGGGACTACTACAATGAGCAGTTCTTC
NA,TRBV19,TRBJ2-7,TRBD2,CASSLPAGGTYEQYF,TGTGCCAGTAGTCTCCCGGCGGGGGGCACCTACGAGCAGTACTTC
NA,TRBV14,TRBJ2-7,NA,CASSQVTVDEQYF,TGTGCCAGCAGCCAAGTCACTGTTGACGAGCAGTACTTC
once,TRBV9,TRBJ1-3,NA,CASSAGVGNTIYF,TGTGCCAGCAGCGCAGGGGTAGGAAACACCATATATTTT
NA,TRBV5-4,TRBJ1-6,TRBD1,CASSLVGTGHNSPLHF,TGTGCCAGCAGCTTAGTCGGGACAGGGCACAATTCACCCCTCCACTTT
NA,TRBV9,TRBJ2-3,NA,CASQLLTDTQYF,TGTGCCAGCCAACTACTGACAGATACGCAGTATTTT
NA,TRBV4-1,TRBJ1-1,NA,CASSQEGVGGAFF,TGCGCCAGCAGCCAAGAAGGGGTAGGGGGAGCTTTCTTT
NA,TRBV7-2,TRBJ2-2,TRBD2,CASMAAGVFGELFF,TGTGCCAGCATGGCAGCGGGAGTATTCGGGGAGCTGTTTTTT
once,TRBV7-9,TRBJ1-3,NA,CASSFALVSGNTIYF,TGTGCCAGCAGCTTTGCCCTAGTATCTGGAAACACCATATATTTT